Below are 28 T cell receptor beta chains sequenced from a single sample in a study of T cells in Graves' hyperthyroidism and ophthalmopathy (dated by TCRdb to between 2018 and 2021). The method behind the library was multiplex PCR. Sequenced on an Illumina HiSeq 2000. The TCR beta CDR3 regions were amplified from RNA transcripts. The TCR CDR3 was subjected to a first round of RT-PCR using the HTBI primer set and the Qiagen OneStep RT-PCR kit. TCRdb itself trimmed the public reads at Q25 with fastp, ran MiXCR and retained productive beta chains. Here each entry gathers all rows of one CDR3 protein and keeps the most common genes and DNA. This sample lists roughly 300,000 distinct CDR3 sequences; over 15% were detected once. The ten largest account for roughly 49% of the sample. Sequencing used blood. All receptors come from a woman between 45 and 65 years old with Graves' hyperthyroidism.

In this sample, this clonotype turned up a few times. The chain carries TRBV5-1 and TRBJ1-1, with D unclear. Germline V gene lookup returns CDR1 SGHRS and CDR2 YFSETQ. V lost 0 bases, J lost 1 base, and 13 bases lay in between. The CDR3 contains 16 residues. In DNA form, the CDR3 reads TGCGCCAGCAGCTTGGATTCCTTGAGGGAGAACACTGAAGCTTTCTTT. This codes for CASSLDSLRENTEAFF. The complete variable domain, with remaining parts taken from reference TRBV5-1 and TRBJ1-1, reads KAGVTQTPRYLIKTRGQQVTLSCSPISGHRSVSWYQQTPGQGLQFLFEYFSETQRNKGNFPGRFSGRQFSNSRSEMNVSTLELGDSALYLCASSLDSLRENTEAFFGQGTRLTVV.

A few counts support this clonotype. The chain combines TRBV10-3 with TRBJ1-1; tentatively, D is TRBD1 (5 bases). The V gene's germline CDR1 is ENHRY and CDR2 SYGVKD. V lost 8 bases and J lost 3, with 13 bases in between. CDR3 length: 13 residues. CDR3 protein: CAIAGARDTEAFF. The CDR3 DNA is TGTGCCATCGCCGGGGCCAGGGACACTGAAGCTTTCTTT.

V is TRBV5-1 and J is TRBJ2-5; D assignment may be TRBD1 or TRBD2 (6 bases each). The V end lost 7 bases, the J end lost 1 base, and 14 bases lay between the germline ends. This CDR3 region has 14 residues. Germline assignment: CDR1 SGHRS and CDR2 YFSETQ. DNA for the CDR3: TGCGCCAGCTTTCCGGGGGCCTTCCAAGAGACCCAGTACTTC. It specifies CASFPGAFQETQYF.

The chain employs TRBV2 and TRBJ1-5; 7 nucleotides line up with TRBD1. Losses at the gene ends were 5 bases for V and 2 bases for J; bases not matched to a gene: 3. CDR1 is SNHLY and CDR2 is FYNNEI in the germline V gene. The CDR3 loop spans 14 amino acids. DNA of the CDR3: TGTGCCAGCAGTCTTCAGGGGGGCAATCAGCCCCAGCATTTT. Amino acids: CASSLQGGNQPQHF.

The V call is TRBV15, the J call TRBJ1-5; possible D gene TRBD1, 5 bases. V was clipped by 6 bases and J by 5 bases, with 11 bases between them. The germline V gene has CDR1 LNHNV and CDR2 YYDKDF (reference sequence). CDR3 length: 13 amino acids. The CDR3 region is CATRRGADQPQHF. In DNA, the CDR3 is TGTGCCACCAGAAGGGGTGCGGATCAGCCCCAGCATTTT.

This clonotype was seen a handful of times. The chain links TRBV6-1 to TRBJ1-1; D may be TRBD1 (5 bases). The CDR3 loop spans 14 amino acids. Trimming stripped 8 bases from V and 0 bases from J, with 13 bases between. Germline loops: CDR1 MNHNS, CDR2 SASEGT. CDR3: CASLPAGMNTEAFF. DNA for the CDR3: TGTGCCAGCCTCCCGGCAGGGATGAACACTGAAGCTTTCTTT.

The sample holds many counts of this clonotype. This sequence joins TRBV20-1 and TRBJ2-3; 11 nucleotides line up with TRBD2. The CDR3 runs 16 residues. Germline loops: CDR1 DFQATT, CDR2 SNEGSKA (reference sequence). Trimming removed 1 base from V and 5 bases from J; junction bases left unmatched: 8. The CDR3, as DNA: TGCAGTGCTAGAGCCGGGACTAGCGGCTGGGGAGATACGCAGTATTTT. Translated: CSARAGTSGWGDTQYF.

This clonotype has more than one count but fewer than ten. This chain uses TRBV5-5 with TRBJ2-3; 8 bases match TRBD2. The CDR3 sequence is 16 residues long. With V trimmed by 7 bases and J by 4 bases, 14 bases remained unmatched. Germline V gene lookup returns CDR1 SGHKS and CDR2 YYEKEE (reference sequence). The CDR3 loop is CASALTSGRGADTQYF. The DNA of the CDR3 is TGTGCCAGCGCCCTGACGTCCGGGAGGGGAGCAGATACGCAGTATTTT.

The chain has TRBV11-2 and TRBJ1-4; D is unresolved. V gave up 0 bases and J gave up 5 bases, with 7 bases separating them. The CDR3 has 14 residues. Germline V lookup: CDR1 SGHAT, CDR2 FQNNGV. CDR3 coding DNA: TGTGCCAGCAGCTTAGACAGGCCCAATGAAAAACTGTTTTTT. This sequence encodes CASSLDRPNEKLFF. Together with reference TRBV11-2 and TRBJ1-4, the CDR3 gives the full variable domain: EAGVAQSPRYKIIEKRQSVAFWCNPISGHATLYWYQQILGQGPKLLIQFQNNGVVDDSQLPKDRFSAERLKGVDSTLKIQPAKLEDSAVYLCASSLDRPNEKLFFGSGTQLSVL.

The chain has TRBV7-2 and TRBJ2-1; TRBD1 might be the D (7 bases). Trimming pared 3 bases from V and 7 bases from J, leaving 13 bases between. Germline CDR1 is SGHTA and CDR2 is FQGNSA. The CDR3 loop spans 14 amino acids. This chain's CDR3 is CASSFQGGWNEQFF. The CDR3 DNA reads TGTGCCAGCAGCTTTCAGGGGGGTTGGAATGAGCAGTTCTTC.

J is TRBJ1-1 and V is TRBV4-2; no clear D gene. Germline CDR1 is LGHNA and CDR2 is YNFKEQ. The CDR3 has 14 amino acids. Trimming removed 1 base at V and 1 base at J, with 7 bases between. CDR3 region: CASSQGAANTEAFF. CDR3 DNA: TGTGCCAGCAGCCAAGGGGCGGCGAACACTGAAGCTTTCTTT.

As to this clonotype: A read error may be the cause here, since a much bigger clone is one base away. The V call is TRBV18, the J call TRBJ2-7, with no clear D. CDR1 KGHSH and CDR2 LQKENI come from the germline V gene. V was trimmed by 3 bases and J by 0 bases, leaving 12 bases between them. The CDR3 is 15 amino acids. In DNA, the CDR3 is TGTGCCAGCTCACCTGGTAGGGCTAGCTCCTACGAGCAGTACTTC. Encoded protein: CASSPGRASSYEQYF.

The chain uses TRBV12-3 or TRBV12-4 and TRBJ2-7; 11 bases are shared with TRBD1. The V segment lost 6 bases and the J segment 0 bases; nucleotides outside the gene matches: 1. CDR3 length equals 14 residues. The CDR3 bases are TGTGCCAGCAGCGGGACAGGGGGCTCCTACGAGCAGTACTTC. It specifies CASSGTGGSYEQYF.

The chain carries TRBV20-1 and TRBJ2-7, with a weak D call TRBD2 (5 bases). The CDR3 covers 16 residues. V shed 3 bases and J shed 0 bases, with 18 bases lying between them. Germline lookup yields CDR1 DFQATT and CDR2 SNEGSKA (reference sequence). The CDR3 DNA follows: TGCAGTGCTAGGGGGAGCACAGACCAGAGCTCCTACGAGCAGTACGTC. Translation gives CSARGSTDQSSYEQYV.

V is TRBV12-3 or TRBV12-4 and J is TRBJ1-5; possible D gene TRBD1, 5 bases. The V and J ends lost 3 bases and 0 bases respectively, with 9 bases between them. CDR3 length: 15 amino acids. CDR3: CASSFWGNSNQPQHF. CDR3 coding DNA: TGTGCCAGCAGTTTCTGGGGGAATAGCAATCAGCCCCAGCATTTT.

In its sample, this clonotype was seen a few times. This sequence joins TRBV4-1 and TRBJ2-1; D unresolved. The CDR3 extends over 17 amino acids. In germline, CDR1 is MGHRA, CDR2 YSYEKL. Trimming took off 1 base at V and 0 bases at J, with 13 bases between the two ends. DNA of the CDR3: TGCGCCAGCAGCCAAGGGCCCAGTACAAGCTCCTACAATGAGCAGTTCTTC. Amino acid sequence: CASSQGPSTSSYNEQFF.

This clonotype was counted a few times. The V gene is TRBV28, the J gene TRBJ2-1; 13 nucleotides match TRBD2. The CDR3 is made up of 16 amino acids. V was pared by 5 bases and J by 2 bases, with 3 bases of the junction left unmatched. From germline, CDR1 is MDHEN and CDR2 SYDVKM. CDR3 region: CASSQLAGGAYNEQFF. The CDR3 DNA reads TGTGCCAGCAGTCAACTAGCGGGGGGGGCCTACAATGAGCAGTTCTTC.

The genes are TRBV6-1 and TRBJ1-6; no clear D. The V and J ends lost 1 base and 7 bases respectively, with 14 bases between them. Germline-derived CDR1 and CDR2 are MNHNS and SASEGT. The CDR3 loop spans 16 amino acids. The CDR3 sequence: CASSEVARQPNSPLHF. In DNA, the CDR3 is TGTGCCAGCAGTGAAGTTGCTCGACAACCCAATTCACCCCTCCACTTT.

Many counts were recorded for this clonotype. The chain combines TRBV2 with TRBJ1-2; 9 bases are a match to TRBD1. The germline CDR1 and CDR2 sequences are SNHLY and FYNNEI. This CDR3 is built from 14 residues. V shed 6 bases, J shed 8 bases, and the junction held 10 bases outside the gene matches. The CDR3 DNA is TGTGCCAGCAGGGGGGACAGGGAGACTGGGGGCTACACCTTC. Translation: CASRGDRETGGYTF.

This clonotype came up many times. CDR3 coding DNA: TGTGCCAGCAGGCGGACAGGGGCCTCAAGAGCTTTCTTT. This codes for CASRRTGASRAFF. The chain uses TRBV11-2 and TRBJ1-1; 9 bases line up with TRBD1. CDR1 is SGHAT, CDR2 FQNNGV, per germline. Trimming cost V 6 bases and J 10 bases; bases outside gene matches: 9. The CDR3 contains 13 residues.

The table lists this clonotype with many counts. CDR3 nucleotide sequence: TGTGCCAGCAGCTTAGATCTCCCCGGGCGGGGTGGCACAGATACGCAGTATTTT. It translates to CASSLDLPGRGGTDTQYF. This chain uses TRBV11-2 with TRBJ2-3; possible D gene TRBD2, 6 bases. Trimming took 0 bases from V and 1 from J, leaving 17 bases between them. The germline gives CDR1 SGHAT, CDR2 FQNNGV. The CDR3 is 18 residues long. Together with reference TRBV11-2 and TRBJ2-3, the CDR3 gives the full variable domain: EAGVAQSPRYKIIEKRQSVAFWCNPISGHATLYWYQQILGQGPKLLIQFQNNGVVDDSQLPKDRFSAERLKGVDSTLKIQPAKLEDSAVYLCASSLDLPGRGGTDTQYFGPGTRLTVL.

J is TRBJ1-2 and V is TRBV20-1; no clear D. The V end lost 3 bases, the J end lost 0 bases, and 11 bases lay between the germline ends. CDR1 and CDR2 from the germline V gene are DFQATT and SNEGSKA (reference sequence). The CDR3 spans 14 residues. In nucleotides, the CDR3 is TGCAGTGCTAGCTCCCCGAATTCTAACTATGGCTACACCTTC. Protein sequence: CSASSPNSNYGYTF.

This clonotype was detected only a few times. CDR3 loop: CSARAQTGKGEKLFF. CDR3 sequence (DNA): TGCAGTGCTAGAGCCCAGACAGGGAAGGGTGAAAAACTGTTTTTT. The chain uses TRBV20-1 and TRBJ1-4; the match to TRBD1 covers 7 bases. The CDR3 is made up of 15 amino acids. CDR1 DFQATT and CDR2 SNEGSKA come from the germline V gene (reference sequence). The J segment lost 7 bases and the V segment lost 1 base, leaving 9 bases of the junction unmatched.

This clonotype was seen repeatedly, ten times or more. The chain carries TRBV11-3 and TRBJ2-7, with a possible D match to TRBD2 (6 bases). The V end lost 1 base, the J end lost 6 bases, and 10 bases lay between the germline ends. This CDR3 comprises 13 residues. Germline CDR1 is SGHNT and CDR2 is YENEEA. The CDR3 protein is CASSLGEVGEQYF. CDR3 bases: TGTGCCAGCAGCTTAGGGGAGGTAGGCGAGCAGTACTTC.

The chain has TRBV4-1 and TRBJ1-1; D uncertain. In germline, CDR1 is MGHRA, CDR2 YSYEKL. CDR3 length: 14 amino acids. CDR3 sequence: CNPLVPGVNTEAFF. The DNA for the CDR3 is TGCAACCCACTGGTTCCCGGGGTGAACACTGAAGCTTTCTTT.

This clonotype was seen a few times. The chain recombines TRBV30 with TRBJ2-2, with a possible D match to TRBD1 (5 bases). This CDR3 contains 14 residues. V was shortened by 5 bases and J by 5 bases, with 15 bases between the two germline ends. Germline V gene lookup returns CDR1 GTSNPN and CDR2 SVGIG (reference sequence). CDR3 protein: CAWALGHKTGELFF. In nucleotides, the CDR3 is TGTGCCTGGGCGCTAGGACACAAAACCGGGGAGCTGTTTTTT.

The rearrangement uses TRBV5-1 and TRBJ1-2; no clear D gene. V was pared by 7 bases and J by 6 bases, with 25 bases between. The CDR3 has 16 amino acids. Germline loops: CDR1 SGHRS, CDR2 YFSETQ. In DNA, the CDR3 is TGCGCCAGCTCATCCCTATTACATACGGCTGGAGATGGCTACACCTTC. It translates to CASSSLLHTAGDGYTF.

This clonotype was recorded a few times. The chain joins TRBV4-1 to TRBJ1-1; D is ambiguous. V gave up 1 base and J gave up 4 bases, with 13 bases separating them. Germline V gives CDR1 MGHRA, CDR2 YSYEKL. This CDR3 comprises 15 residues. CDR3 loop: CASSQGSMGGTEAFF. DNA of the CDR3: TGCGCCAGCAGCCAAGGTTCGATGGGTGGCACTGAAGCTTTCTTT.